Below, 32 T cell receptor beta chains from the same sample are listed, as sequenced in a study of human T cells and chemical hapten exposure. Regarding time point: patch test 1, 2 weeks after DPC sensitization. This sample's treatment: therapeutic diphenylcyclopropenone sensitization with weekly scalp DPC. MiXCR, applied by TCRdb to the RACE reads, yields one record per CDR3 protein. Among roughly 160,000 distinct CDR3 sequences listed, approximately 15% were seen once. Here the sequenced sample was whole blood, taken in connection with sensitization to the hapten diphenylcyclopropenone (DPC). These TCRs come from a woman aged 30 to 39 with alopecia areata. Some clones in this sample may be carry-over from other donors' samples.

The chain joins TRBV5-1 to TRBJ2-1, with 9 bases identical to TRBD1. The V gene end was trimmed by 6 bases and the J gene end by 4 bases; junction bases not matched to a gene: 11. The length of the CDR3 is 16 residues. CDR1 SGHRS and CDR2 YFSETQ come from the germline V gene. CDR3 amino acids: CASTPFPGQGYNEQFF. The CDR3 DNA follows: TGCGCCAGCACCCCGTTCCCGGGACAGGGTTACAATGAGCAGTTCTTC. Looking up the rest from reference TRBV5-1 and TRBJ2-1 gives the full variable domain: KAGVTQTPRYLIKTRGQQVTLSCSPISGHRSVSWYQQTPGQGLQFLFEYFSETQRNKGNFPGRFSGRQFSNSRSEMNVSTLELGDSALYLCASTPFPGQGYNEQFFGPGTRLTVL.

This clonotype was observed a handful of times. This chain uses TRBV5-1 with TRBJ2-1, with 7 bases that match TRBD1. The CDR3 runs to 15 residues. V shed 4 bases and J 6 bases; nucleotides not matched to a gene: 10. In germline, CDR1 is SGHRS, CDR2 YFSETQ. The CDR3, as DNA: TGCGCCAGCAGCCTGGACAGGCCGTCGGTCAATGAGCAGTTCTTC. Its protein product is CASSLDRPSVNEQFF.

The table lists this clonotype with a few counts. This chain links TRBV7-8 with TRBJ1-1; possible D gene TRBD1, 5 bases. This CDR3 is built from 15 residues. The V end was cut by 0 bases, the J end by 4 bases, with 12 bases between. Germline CDR1 and CDR2: SGHVS and FQNEAQ. CDR3 sequence (DNA): TGTGCCAGCAGCTTAGCGCGGGGGTCAGGCACTGAAGCTTTCTTT. It yields the protein CASSLARGSGTEAFF.

A few counts support this clonotype. The rearrangement links TRBV24-1 to TRBJ2-5, with D hard to call. CDR3 length: 12 amino acids. The germline V gene encodes CDR1 KGHDR and CDR2 SFDVKD. The V and J ends lost 3 bases and 2 bases respectively, with 3 bases between them. The CDR3 coding sequence is TGTGCCACCAGTGATATTCAAGAGACCCAGTACTTC. Translated: CATSDIQETQYF.

This clonotype was counted at least ten times. The chain uses TRBV29-1 and TRBJ1-2; 8 bases map to TRBD1. Germline V gives CDR1 SQVTM, CDR2 ANQGSEA. The trim removed 4 bases at V and 7 bases at J, leaving 14 bases unmatched. This CDR3 comprises 15 residues. CDR3 sequence: CSVATLTGGRSGYTF. DNA for the CDR3: TGCAGCGTTGCAACCTTAACAGGGGGAAGAAGTGGCTACACCTTC.

This clonotype is termed medium-sized. The rearrangement uses TRBV28 and TRBJ2-5, with TRBD2 identical over 8 bases. Trimming at V came to 3 bases and at J to 2 bases, leaving 8 bases not matched to a gene. The CDR3 consists of 16 residues. In germline, CDR1 is MDHEN, CDR2 SYDVKM. The CDR3 nucleotides are TGTGCCAGCAGTTTTGCGGGGGGTGCGGGGCAAGAGACCCAGTACTTC. Translating it yields CASSFAGGAGQETQYF.

The chain couples TRBV7-6 to TRBJ2-7; TRBD1 might be the D (5 bases). In germline, CDR1 is SGHVS, CDR2 FNYEAQ. CDR3 length equals 13 residues. Trimming removed 5 bases at V and 2 bases at J, with 10 bases between. In nucleotides, the CDR3 is TGTGCCAGCAGCCCCCGACAGACCTACGAGCAGTACTTC. Amino acid sequence: CASSPRQTYEQYF. The variable domain in full, completed from reference TRBV7-6 and TRBJ2-7, reads GAGVSQSPRYKVTKRGQDVALRCDPISGHVSLYWYRQALGQGPEFLTYFNYEAQQDKSGLPNDRFSAERPEGSISTLTIQRTEQRDSAMYRCASSPRQTYEQYFGPGTRLTVT.

The chain couples TRBV20-1 to TRBJ2-7, with a weak D call TRBD2 (5 bases). The V end lost 4 bases, the J end lost 0 bases, and 13 bases lay between the germline ends. This CDR3 spans 14 amino acids. Germline-derived CDR1 and CDR2 are DFQATT and SNEGSKA (reference sequence). CDR3 in DNA: TGCAGTGCTACGGTTACGGGGAGCTCCTACGAGCAGTACTTC. Its protein product is CSATVTGSSYEQYF.

This clonotype was seen ten or more times. The V and J genes are TRBV4-3 and TRBJ2-2; 14 bases are shared with TRBD2. CDR3 length equals 18 residues. Germline lookup yields CDR1 LGHNA and CDR2 YSLEER. With V trimmed by 1 base and J by 0 bases, 1 base remained unmatched. The CDR3 loop reads CASSQGLAGGPNTGELFF. The CDR3 bases are TGCGCCAGCAGCCAAGGACTAGCGGGGGGGCCGAACACCGGGGAGCTGTTTTTT.

This clonotype was counted at least ten times. This chain connects TRBV6-2 or TRBV6-3 to TRBJ2-3; D is perhaps TRBD2 (5 bases). The V end was cut by 5 bases, the J end by 4 bases, with 19 bases between. Germline V gene data show CDR1 as MNHEY and CDR2 as SVGEGT. CDR3 length: 16 residues. Here the CDR3 reads CASSQPTTARADTQYF. The DNA of the CDR3 is TGTGCCAGCAGTCAGCCGACTACGGCGCGGGCAGATACGCAGTATTTT.

This clonotype was recorded a few times. J is TRBJ2-1 and V is TRBV11-2; TRBD2 might be the D (5 bases). The germline gives CDR1 SGHAT, CDR2 FQNNGV. V lost 6 bases and J 0 bases, leaving 12 bases between the germline ends. The CDR3 extends over 15 amino acids. CDR3 sequence reads: CASRKDSSSYNEQFF. The CDR3 nucleotides are TGTGCCAGCAGAAAGGACTCAAGCTCCTACAATGAGCAGTTCTTC.

This clonotype was seen a few times. The V and J genes are TRBV12-3 or TRBV12-4 and TRBJ1-6, with 8 bases identical to TRBD1. V was clipped by 2 bases and J by 8 bases; unmatched bases: 8. CDR3 length: 16 residues. CDR3 nucleotide sequence: TGTGCCAGCAGTTTATCGGACAGGGCGAGTGATTCACCCCTCCACTTT. Translation: CASSLSDRASDSPLHF.

This clonotype was observed a handful of times. This rearrangement joins TRBV18 to TRBJ1-5; D call uncertain. This CDR3 spans 15 amino acids. The germline gives CDR1 KGHSH, CDR2 LQKENI. The V gene lost 2 bases and the J gene lost 9 bases, with 17 bases spanning the gap. This CDR3 is CASSPAVSETLPQHF. The DNA for the CDR3 is TGTGCCAGCTCACCAGCGGTCTCAGAGACCTTGCCCCAGCATTTT.

This clonotype was seen more than once but under ten times. The rearrangement joins TRBV4-2 to TRBJ1-1; the D gene is possibly TRBD1 (6 bases). The ends were cut back, 0 bases at V and 10 bases at J, with 15 bases in the middle. The CDR3 is made up of 14 amino acids. CDR1 and CDR2 from the germline V gene are LGHNA and YNFKEQ. The CDR3 spells CASSQDSKGGGAFF. In DNA form, the CDR3 reads TGTGCCAGCAGCCAAGACTCCAAGGGAGGGGGAGCTTTCTTT.

The chain joins TRBV6-5 to TRBJ2-7, with 11 bases matching TRBD2. With 6 bases clipped from V and 2 bases from J, the junction kept 15 bases outside the gene matches. This CDR3 comprises 18 residues. Looked up from germline, CDR1 is MNHEY and CDR2 is SVGAGI. The CDR3 DNA sequence: TGTGCCAGCAGCCGTCGCGCTGGACTAGCGGGTGTAACCTACGAGCAGTACTTC. This codes for CASSRRAGLAGVTYEQYF.

This clonotype turned up a few times. The chain joins TRBV13 to TRBJ2-1; 9 bases map to TRBD1. CDR3 length: 16 amino acids. With 5 bases clipped from V and 7 bases from J, the junction kept 12 bases outside the gene matches. In germline, CDR1 is PRHDT, CDR2 FYEKMQ (reference sequence). The CDR3 loop reads CASSTSGTGLRNEQFF. The CDR3 DNA follows: TGTGCCAGCAGCACCTCCGGGACAGGGCTTAGAAATGAGCAGTTCTTC.

The chain couples TRBV20-1 to TRBJ2-1, with 8 positions matching TRBD2. CDR1 DFQATT and CDR2 SNEGSKA come from the germline V gene (reference sequence). V lost 5 bases, J lost 4 bases, and 13 bases stayed unmatched. This CDR3 spans 16 amino acids. Here the CDR3 DNA reads TGCAGTGCTTCCCACCGTTTGACTAGCGCATACAATGAGCAGTTCTTC. This sequence encodes CSASHRLTSAYNEQFF.

Only a few counts were recorded for this clonotype. The chain links TRBV20-1 to TRBJ1-5; no reliable D call. Trimming left V 6 bases short and J 2 bases short, with 14 bases between. Germline CDR1 and CDR2: DFQATT and SNEGSKA (reference sequence). The CDR3 is 14 residues long. The CDR3 protein is CSATPGGGNQPQHF. CDR3 sequence (DNA): TGCAGTGCCACGCCCGGAGGTGGCAATCAGCCCCAGCATTTT.

With regard to this clonotype: One end of the junction is discordant with germline, which a read error may explain. V usage is TRBV12-3 or TRBV12-4 and J usage is TRBJ1-5; the D gene is possibly TRBD1 (6 bases). CDR3 length: 16 residues. Here the CDR3 reads CASSFSPIGGNQPQHF. Here the CDR3 DNA reads TGTGCCAGCAGTTTTTCCCCGATTGGGGGCAATCAGCCCCAGCATTTC.

The chain employs TRBV5-1 and TRBJ2-7, with 10 bases fitting TRBD2. In germline, CDR1 is SGHRS, CDR2 YFSETQ. The V and J ends lost 4 bases and 0 bases, in that order; junction bases with no gene match: 1. CDR3 length equals 14 residues. CDR3 sequence reads: CASSTSGDSYEQYF. DNA of the CDR3: TGCGCCAGCAGCACTAGCGGGGACTCCTACGAGCAGTACTTC. Full variable domain (missing parts from reference TRBV5-1 and TRBJ2-7): KAGVTQTPRYLIKTRGQQVTLSCSPISGHRSVSWYQQTPGQGLQFLFEYFSETQRNKGNFPGRFSGRQFSNSRSEMNVSTLELGDSALYLCASSTSGDSYEQYFGPGTRLTVT.

This clonotype has ten or more counts. The chain carries TRBV18 and TRBJ2-3, with D perhaps TRBD1 (6 bases). There are 13 residues in the CDR3. Trimming shortened V by 3 bases and J by 4 bases, and 8 bases separated the two germline ends. Looked up from germline, CDR1 is KGHSH and CDR2 is LQKENI. The CDR3 is CASSPSGADTQYF. CDR3 nucleotides: TGTGCCAGCTCACCCTCAGGGGCAGATACGCAGTATTTT.

V gene TRBV14 combines with J gene TRBJ1-1; TRBD1 might be the D (5 bases). The CDR3 loop spans 16 amino acids. The V and J ends lost 6 bases and 4 bases respectively, with 21 bases between them. Germline V gives CDR1 SGHDN, CDR2 FVKESK. CDR3 DNA: TGTGCCAGCAGGGATCTCCGGCAGGGCTCGAGCACTGAAGCTTTCTTT. It specifies CASRDLRQGSSTEAFF.

This clonotype has a count of ten or more. The chain is built from TRBV12-3 or TRBV12-4 and TRBJ2-3; D gene unclear. Deletions cut 6 bases from V and 3 bases from J, with 4 bases between. CDR3 length: 11 residues. Here the CDR3 reads CASSQTDTQYF. In DNA, the CDR3 is TGTGCCAGCAGCCAAACAGATACGCAGTATTTT.

This clonotype was detected ten times or more. This chain uses TRBV5-4 with TRBJ1-1; a possible D gene is TRBD1 (6 bases). Germline V gives CDR1 SGHNT, CDR2 YYREEE (reference sequence). The CDR3 loop spans 14 amino acids. The germline V and J ends were trimmed by 4 bases and 4 bases, with 14 bases remaining between them. The DNA for the CDR3 is TGTGCCAGCAGCCCCTTTTTAGGGGGCACTGAAGCTTTCTTT. It yields the protein CASSPFLGGTEAFF.

The chain is built from TRBV5-1 and TRBJ1-1; weak D call: TRBD1 (6 bases). Germline CDR1 SGHRS, CDR2 YFSETQ. Trimming cost V 3 bases and J 7 bases, with 10 bases left between them. The CDR3 runs to 12 residues. CDR3 DNA: TGCGCCAGCAGCTCGTCAGGGGTTGAAGCTTTCTTT. Translation: CASSSSGVEAFF.

The rearrangement uses TRBV6-5 and TRBJ2-5; TRBD1 agrees at 7 bases. CDR1 and CDR2 (germline): MNHEY, SVGAGI. The length of the CDR3 is 14 residues. Unmatched junction bases numbered 10, after V lost 5 bases and J lost 7 bases. The CDR3: CASSLTGKDGTQYF. CDR3 coding DNA: TGTGCCAGCAGTCTGACAGGGAAAGATGGGACCCAGTACTTC.

This clonotype was seen a few times. The chain recombines TRBV28 with TRBJ1-5, with D perhaps TRBD1 (6 bases). Trimming shortened V by 1 base and J by 6 bases, and 10 bases separated the two germline ends. From germline, CDR1 is MDHEN and CDR2 SYDVKM. This CDR3 has 14 residues. The CDR3 nucleotides read TGTGCCAGCAGTTTATATCAGGGGACTCAGCCCCAGCATTTT. Translated: CASSLYQGTQPQHF.

The rearrangement joins TRBV12-3 or TRBV12-4 to TRBJ2-4; D not resolved. V lost 5 bases to trimming and J lost 0 bases, with 11 bases between them. The CDR3 contains 15 residues. CDR3 in amino acids: CASSPQRLAKNIQYF. The CDR3 DNA sequence: TGTGCCAGCAGTCCGCAACGATTAGCCAAAAACATTCAGTACTTC.

In this sample, this clonotype turned up a few times. The V gene is TRBV7-8, the J gene TRBJ2-7, with 7 positions matching TRBD1. Unmatched junction bases numbered 8, after V lost 1 base and J lost 5 bases. Germline CDR1 reads SGHVS; CDR2 reads FQNEAQ. The CDR3 consists of 15 residues. CDR3: CASSLGNDRAHEQYF. CDR3 coding DNA: TGTGCCAGCAGCTTAGGAAACGACAGGGCCCACGAGCAGTACTTC.

There are a few counts of this clonotype. V gene TRBV6-5 combines with J gene TRBJ1-1, with D possibly TRBD1 on 5 matching bases. Germline CDR1 MNHEY, CDR2 SVGAGI. Between the trimmed V and J ends, which lost 5 bases and 6 bases, there was a span of 16 bases. The CDR3 has 14 residues. CDR3 sequence (DNA): TGTGCCAGCAGTCCCCGGGACGGCCGACCTGAAGCTTTCTTT. It translates to CASSPRDGRPEAFF.

This clonotype appeared many times. CDR3 sequence (DNA): TGCAGCGTCCTTGAGGATACGCAGTATTTT. It translates to CSVLEDTQYF. The chain is built from TRBV29-1 and TRBJ2-3; D is unclear. This CDR3 is 10 amino acids long. Per germline, CDR1 SQVTM and CDR2 ANQGSEA. Deletions cut 6 bases from V and 6 bases from J, with 7 bases between.

V gene TRBV6-5 combines with J gene TRBJ2-7; 8 bases are a match to TRBD2. There are 17 residues in the CDR3. The V and J ends lost 2 bases and 0 bases, in that order; junction bases with no gene match: 9. Germline assignment: CDR1 MNHEY and CDR2 SVGAGI. The CDR3 coding sequence is TGTGCCAGCAGTTACGACCGGGGGGGCCGATCCTCCTACGAGCAGTACTTC. This encodes CASSYDRGGRSSYEQYF.